The present T cell receptor (beta chain) was sequenced within a study of blood T cell repertoires in COVID-19. Study overall: The United States, Italy and Spain were the sources of the acute and convalescent COVID-19 samples.

Original analysis: By means of reference gene primer amplification, nucleated cell counts were estimated. The repertoire was sequenced with immunoSEQ multiplex PCR; TCRdb's copy has only in-frame clones and lacks some. V and J calls and clone size are given by that table; D and trimming were obtained from the DNA. The table lists 160,000 or so clones, 89% of them singletons. Germline V gives CDR1 LNHDA, CDR2 SQIVND (reference sequence). Germline trimming cut 5 bases from V and 0 bases from J; bases unmatched to any gene: 21. This CDR3 has 20 residues. This clonotype was obtained from a man in his sixties with acute or convalescent COVID-19. The rearrangement uses TRBV19 and TRBJ1-1; TRBD1 aligns across 7 bases. The specimen sequenced was peripheral blood. The CDR3 nucleotides are TGTGCCAGTAGTCCTTCCCTCCTCCGGACAGGTGGGGTTATGAACACTGAAGCTTTCTTT. Its protein product is CASSPSLLRTGGVMNTEAFF.